This TCR beta chain was sequenced in a study of cytomegalovirus exposure and HLA in healthy donors. Study results and caveats: Fewer N-insertions than the approximately 610-donor mean were reportedly shown by an Asian-associated ancestry cluster in a later analysis.

The PCR made use of 60 Vbeta and 13 Jbeta primers. Only in-frame clones appear in the TCRdb table, and some are missing; sequencing was by immunoSEQ multiplex PCR. The sample yields around 150,000 clones, 60% to 80% seen once. On this clone: As yet, its antigen is unknown.

This clonotype was obtained from a woman in her fifties or sixties in good health and CMV-seropositive. The specimen sequenced was PBMCs.

CDR3 sequence: CASSLDPGLAFF. In nucleotides, the CDR3 is TGTGCCAGCAGCTTAGACCCGGGGTTAGCTTTCTTT. V usage is TRBV7-8 and J usage is TRBJ1-1; D uncertain. This CDR3 is built from 12 residues. V lost 1 base, J lost 10 bases, and 10 bases lay in between. Per the germline V gene, CDR1 is SGHVS and CDR2 is FQNEAQ.